These T cell receptor beta chains were read from a single sample in a study of monozygotic twins with inflammatory bowel disease. From its re-call of the 5' RACE reads, TCRdb lists each CDR3 protein once, without DNA. The sample table includes more than 300,000 distinct CDR3 sequences. The sample taken for sequencing was blood. The receptors derive from a human donor with ulcerative colitis or Crohn's disease, or a healthy co-twin of an affected twin (not recorded which). CDR3s include the opening cysteine and the closing phenylalanine or tryptophan. Each record gives: J gene, V gene, CDR3 protein.

TRBJ2-7 | TRBV20-1 | CSARKDSLFYEQYF
TRBJ2-4 | TRBV4-3 | CASSQDEEGAAKNIQYF
TRBJ2-2 | TRBV5-1 | CASSWGDRATTGELFF
TRBJ1-2 | TRBV6-1 | CASSQQRVLNYGYTF
TRBJ2-7 | TRBV6-1 | CASNLGENFYEQYF
TRBJ1-2 | TRBV9 | CASSVEDRSYYGYTF
TRBJ1-4 | TRBV6-5 | CASSYGVFEATNEKLFF
TRBJ1-3 | TRBV6-5 | CASSFLLTGGNTIYF
TRBJ2-5 | TRBV5-6 | CASSLELAGARSVTQYF
TRBJ2-5 | TRBV5-1 | CASRQTSSGETQYF
TRBJ1-6 | TRBV11-1 | CASSFIGTGDNSPLHF
TRBJ1-1 | TRBV5-5 | CASSYLMRGETEAFF
TRBJ2-4 | TRBV18 | CASSPPESAKNIQYF
TRBJ2-5 | TRBV5-1 | CASSLATGRQETQYF
TRBJ2-5 | TRBV12-3/TRBV12-4 | CASSYHQETQYF
TRBJ1-2 | TRBV6-2/TRBV6-3 | CASSYRGLYGYTF
TRBJ2-6 | TRBV6-5 | CASSYERANVLTF
TRBJ2-6 | TRBV29-1 | CSVPPSGIPLYSGANVLTF
TRBJ2-5 | TRBV7-3 | CASSRGGAYQETQYF
TRBJ2-7 | TRBV19 | CASSMGDEQYF
TRBJ1-1 | TRBV30 | CAWSRPPYRGLDTEAFF
TRBJ1-1 | TRBV12-3/TRBV12-4 | CASSQGLKAFF
TRBJ2-5 | TRBV7-3 | CASSLRRAETQYF
TRBJ2-3 | TRBV6-1 | CASSEALGQGGDTQYF
TRBJ2-3 | TRBV5-1 | CASSMKTIDTQYF
TRBJ2-2 | TRBV28 | CASRKQGVDTGELFF
TRBJ2-5 | TRBV27 | CASSSMPGTGFETQYF
TRBJ2-1 | TRBV28 | CASSPPSGGSPFNEQFF
TRBJ2-7 | TRBV12-3/TRBV12-4 | CASSPPGTGSYEQYF
TRBJ2-1 | TRBV5-1 | CASSLGPFPINEQFF
TRBJ2-7 | TRBV29-1 | CSVDKYNSYEQYF
TRBJ1-5 | TRBV4-1 | CASSQAGDNQPQHF
TRBJ1-4 | TRBV20-1 | CSARRGAANEKLFF
TRBJ2-5 | TRBV5-4 | CASSLGQTGGVETQYF
TRBJ2-6 | TRBV4-1 | CASTPRANVLTF
TRBJ2-2 | TRBV29-1 | CSVDSSGGNTGELFF
TRBJ2-3 | TRBV7-2 | CASSPPLAGDKDTQYF
TRBJ2-2 | TRBV27 | CASRGLGGINTGELFF
TRBJ2-1 | TRBV24-1 | CATSGRTGSYNEQFF
TRBJ2-3 | TRBV20-1 | CSAKGLRTDTQYF
TRBJ1-2 | TRBV7-9 | CASSRDREYGYTF
TRBJ2-7 | TRBV5-1 | CASSLGLLSYEQYF
TRBJ2-7 | TRBV3-1 | CASSQGQESSSYEQYF
TRBJ2-3 | TRBV7-2 | CASTPQRASTDTQYF
TRBJ2-3 | TRBV29-1 | CSVGGRSTDTQYF
TRBJ2-7 | TRBV4-2 | CASSQERSGSAYEQYF
TRBJ1-1 | TRBV20-1 | CSARLTDEAFF
TRBJ2-7 | TRBV28 | CASSSGQGLAQYF
TRBJ1-1 | TRBV7-6 | CASSLEADLNTEAFF
TRBJ2-1 | TRBV19 | CASSPDRPPYNEQFF